This T cell receptor beta chain is from a study of T cell responses to AZD1222 COVID-19 vaccine. TCRdb's table, derived via immunoSEQ multiplex PCR, lists solely in-frame clones and lacks some. The data show tens of thousands of clones, more than 75% seen once. Overall study findings and caveats: Baseline seropositivity characterized only six AZD1222 recipients.

As regards this clone: The antigen is not known.

The CDR3 runs to 14 residues. Germline V gene data show CDR1 as MNHEY and CDR2 as SVGAGI. V shed 4 bases, J shed 7 bases, and the junction held 6 bases outside the gene matches. The J gene is TRBJ1-5, the V gene TRBV6-5; 8 bases agree with TRBD1. The receptor was isolated from an adult in good health. This specimen consisted of peripheral blood, obtained on day 0 of AZD1222 vaccination. The CDR3 DNA reads TGTGCCAGCAGTTCCCAGGGGGCTAAACAGCCCCAGCATTTT. Translation: CASSSQGAKQPQHF.